These T cell receptor beta chains were read from a single sample in a study of CD8+ T cells in alopecia areata. TCRdb's table, derived via immunoSEQ multiplex PCR, lists solely in-frame clones and lacks some. The repertoire has around 250,000 clones, roughly two thirds of them found once; the top ten carry 1% to 1.5%. The sequences come from CD4+ T cells sorted from blood, collected at week 0. The receptors derive from a human donor with alopecia areata. Each CDR3 is given with its conserved first and last residue.

v_call: TRBV4-2
cdr3_aa: CASSQETAVGGYTF

v_call: TRBV7-9
cdr3_aa: CASSYRGHTDTQYF

v_call: TRBV15
cdr3_aa: CATSRGTGQETQYF

v_call: TRBV5-1
cdr3_aa: CASSSRTGAYNEQFF

v_call: TRBV25-1
cdr3_aa: CASSAHETQYF

v_call: TRBV9
cdr3_aa: CASSHGTSGGRGTDTQYF

v_call: TRBV14
cdr3_aa: CASSQHSREQYF

v_call: TRBV29-1
cdr3_aa: CSVGEGRPYEQYF

v_call: TRBV2
cdr3_aa: CASRTGGANVLTF

v_call: TRBV19
cdr3_aa: CASSEGSSKPQHF

v_call: TRBV29-1
cdr3_aa: CSAHSSGAEQFF

v_call: TRBV30
cdr3_aa: CACPGQGLSDYGYTF

v_call: TRBV30
cdr3_aa: CAWTTAGQGIYNSPLHF

v_call: TRBV11-2
cdr3_aa: CASSFTPDRGQETQYF

v_call: TRBV5-1
cdr3_aa: CASSETGGASYEQYF

v_call: TRBV19
cdr3_aa: CASTYGGWGQPQHF

v_call: TRBV30
cdr3_aa: CAWSAEGYGYTF

v_call: TRBV2
cdr3_aa: CASSEYAEAFF

v_call: TRBV7-9
cdr3_aa: CASSLGTAAGYTF

v_call: TRBV30
cdr3_aa: CAWSLAGGRNTQYF

v_call: TRBV30
cdr3_aa: CAWSRDRGDQPQHF

v_call: TRBV4-3
cdr3_aa: CASSPGQGTYGYTF

v_call: TRBV27
cdr3_aa: CASSSGQRRVFF

v_call: TRBV5-1
cdr3_aa: CASSLNTNTGELFF

v_call: TRBV2
cdr3_aa: CASSPQTDTQYF

v_call: TRBV19
cdr3_aa: CASSLPGTPGTEAFF

v_call: TRBV5-1
cdr3_aa: CASSLDGGQPQHF

v_call: TRBV19
cdr3_aa: CASSIDRTNYNEQFF

v_call: TRBV19
cdr3_aa: CASSRLLADTGELFF

v_call: TRBV13
cdr3_aa: CASSFSIRADEQFF

v_call: TRBV25-1
cdr3_aa: CASTRDNYGYTF

v_call: TRBV4-1
cdr3_aa: CASYRDGGEQFF

v_call: TRBV9
cdr3_aa: CASSTRTGPANEKLFF

v_call: TRBV6-1
cdr3_aa: CASSVVNTEAFF

v_call: TRBV30
cdr3_aa: CAWSKVGMGTQYF

v_call: TRBV10-3
cdr3_aa: CAISESPGTHLGAKNIQYF

v_call: TRBV5-1
cdr3_aa: CASSLGGNEQFF

v_call: TRBV19
cdr3_aa: CASSIASNGYQPQHF

v_call: TRBV27
cdr3_aa: CASSPGTQRQYF

v_call: TRBV30
cdr3_aa: CAWNQGKNEKLFF

v_call: TRBV14
cdr3_aa: CASSLRGGDYGYTF

v_call: TRBV19
cdr3_aa: CASSILPGQGYYNEQFF

v_call: TRBV30
cdr3_aa: CASCPGTGNTGELFF

v_call: TRBV29-1
cdr3_aa: CSVVARGLNGYTF